A single sample gave rise to the 14 T cell receptor beta chains below, sequenced in a study of graft-versus-host responses after intestinal transplantation. Produced via immunoSEQ multiplex PCR; TCRdb's table is partial and in-frame only. The sample carries tens of thousands of clones, 85% to 95% recorded once. Their cognate antigens are unknown. The sequencing here drew on unstimulated CD8+ T cells sorted from spleen or lymph node cells, taken before transplant. The receptors originated from a human donor who was the organ donor for an intestinal transplant.

This clone has only one observation. The chain employs TRBV5-1 and TRBJ1-2; D not resolved. With 2 bases removed from V and 5 bases from J, the gap between germline ends came to 13 bases. CDR1 and CDR2 from the germline V gene are SGHRS and YFSETQ. CDR3 size: 14 residues. Here the CDR3 DNA reads TGCGCCAGCAGCTTTGACCTCGGGAGGTATGGCTACACCTTC. This translates into CASSFDLGRYGYTF.

The chain recombines TRBV6-5 with TRBJ1-2, with 7 positions matching TRBD1. There are 15 residues in the CDR3. Per the germline V gene, CDR1 is MNHEY and CDR2 is SVGAGI. The V and J ends lost 2 bases and 6 bases, in that order; junction bases with no gene match: 9. In nucleotides, the CDR3 is TGTGCCAGCAGTTACACACAACAGGGGCTGGATGGCTACACCTTC. It specifies CASSYTQQGLDGYTF.

The chain joins TRBV9 to TRBJ2-5; possibly TRBD1 for D (5 bases). V lost 3 bases and J lost 1, with 7 bases in between. This CDR3 contains 13 residues. CDR1 is SGDLS and CDR2 is YYNGEE in the germline V gene. CDR3 amino acids: CASSGQTQETQYF. CDR3 sequence (DNA): TGTGCCAGCAGCGGACAGACCCAAGAGACCCAGTACTTC.

J is TRBJ2-1 and V is TRBV13, with D hard to call. Trimming stripped 5 bases from V and 7 bases from J, with 6 bases between. The CDR3 is 11 amino acids. Germline CDR1 PRHDT, CDR2 FYEKMQ (reference sequence). CDR3 sequence: CASSMGNEQFF. DNA of the CDR3: TGTGCCAGCAGCATGGGTAATGAGCAGTTCTTC. Combining the CDR3 with reference TRBV13 and TRBJ2-1 gives the whole variable domain AAGVIQSPRHLIKEKRETATLKCYPIPRHDTVYWYQQGPGQDPQFLISFYEKMQSDKGSIPDRFSAQQFSDYHSELNMSSLELGDSALYFCASSMGNEQFFGPGTRLTVL.

V and J are TRBV29-1 and TRBJ1-6; D is possibly TRBD1 (5 bases). In germline, CDR1 is SQVTM, CDR2 ANQGSEA. The CDR3 has 15 residues. Between the trimmed V and J ends, which lost 2 bases and 6 bases, there was a span of 14 bases. CDR3 sequence: CSVESGAQGNSPLHF. For the CDR3, the DNA is TGCAGCGTTGAAAGCGGGGCGCAGGGTAATTCACCCCTCCACTTT.

The chain carries TRBV5-6 and TRBJ2-7; D is uncertain. This CDR3 has 12 residues. Germline CDR1 is SGHDT and CDR2 is YYEEEE. Trimming cost V 0 bases and J 3 bases, with 4 bases left between them. Written as DNA, the CDR3 is TGTGCCAGCAGCTTGGGGGTCTACGAGCAGTACTTC. Amino acid sequence: CASSLGVYEQYF.

V usage is TRBV9 and J usage is TRBJ1-2; TRBD1 might be the D (6 bases). V lost 0 bases and J 4 bases, leaving 13 bases between the germline ends. The CDR3 consists of 15 residues. The germline CDR1 and CDR2 sequences are SGDLS and YYNGEE. The CDR3 region is CASSVGSRGFYGYTF. The CDR3 bases are TGTGCCAGCAGCGTAGGGTCCAGGGGCTTCTATGGCTACACCTTC.

The chain recombines TRBV5-6 with TRBJ2-7, with TRBD2 matching over 15 bases. The CDR3 runs 18 residues. J lost 5 bases, V lost 4 bases, and 13 bases had no gene match. Germline V gene data show CDR1 as SGHDT and CDR2 as YYEEEE. CDR3 residues: CASSTQGLAGGPWNEQYF. CDR3 coding DNA: TGTGCCAGCAGCACTCAAGGACTAGCGGGGGGGCCCTGGAACGAGCAGTACTTC.

This rearrangement joins TRBV6-1 to TRBJ2-2; 8 positions agree with TRBD2. CDR3 length equals 15 residues. V trimming: 6 bases; J trimming: 4 bases; junction bases outside the gene matches: 7. Per germline, CDR1 MNHNS and CDR2 SASEGT. The chain's CDR3 is CASRKLAEFTGELFF. The CDR3 bases are TGTGCCAGCAGGAAACTAGCGGAGTTCACCGGGGAGCTGTTTTTT.

The chain employs TRBV7-6 and TRBJ1-1; D gene uncertain. Germline V lookup: CDR1 SGHVS, CDR2 FNYEAQ. The CDR3 extends over 15 amino acids. V lost 1 base to trimming and J lost 0 bases, with 9 bases between them. CDR3 loop: CASSLESQVNTEAFF. DNA for the CDR3: TGTGCCAGCAGCTTAGAGTCCCAGGTGAACACTGAAGCTTTCTTT.

In its sample, this clone was seen once. The chain is built from TRBV20-1 and TRBJ2-4; D unresolved. The length of the CDR3 is 10 residues. V was pared by 7 bases and J by 6 bases, with 7 bases between. Germline V gene data show CDR1 as DFQATT and CDR2 as SNEGSKA (reference sequence). DNA for the CDR3: TGCAGTGTATCTACAAACATTCAGTACTTC. Protein: CSVSTNIQYF.

The chain couples TRBV6-6 to TRBJ1-1; D is uncertain. Trimming removed 1 base from V and 1 base from J, with 4 bases in between. The CDR3 sequence is 13 residues long. Germline V lookup: CDR1 MNHNY, CDR2 SVGAGI (reference sequence). This CDR3 is CASSYWGNTEAFF. The DNA of the CDR3 is TGTGCCAGCAGTTACTGGGGGAACACTGAAGCTTTCTTT.

The genes are TRBV12-5 and TRBJ2-3; 7 nucleotides agree with TRBD1. The V and J ends lost 4 bases and 3 bases, in that order; junction bases with no gene match: 7. Germline CDR1 and CDR2: LGHNT and FRNRAP. The CDR3 consists of 15 residues. The CDR3 region has the DNA TGTGCTAGTGGTTCGCAGGGGGTTCGAACAGATACGCAGTATTTT. Translation: CASGSQGVRTDTQYF.

This chain joins TRBV10-3 and TRBJ2-7; D call uncertain. V was pared by 2 bases and J by 3 bases, with 11 bases between. Germline V gene sequence: CDR1 ENHRY, CDR2 SYGVKD. The CDR3 is 14 amino acids. The CDR3 sequence is CAISETVRVYEQYF. The DNA of the CDR3 is TGTGCCATCAGTGAGACGGTCAGAGTCTACGAGCAGTACTTC.